The 23 T cell receptor beta chains given below trace back to one sample, sequenced in a study of blood T cells in healthy people across ages (dated by TCRdb to about 2015). Libraries were constructed by 5' RACE. The instrument was an Illumina HiSeq 2500. The second PCR ran for about 6 to 11 cycles and used a J-beta primer mix along with a sample-barcoded 5' primer. Starting from the raw public reads, TCRdb applied fastp trimming at Q25, assembled clones with MiXCR and retained in-frame beta chains. Each entry is one CDR3 protein sequence, shown with its most common DNA and genes. The sample table shows roughly 900,000 distinct CDR3 sequences, and around 26% are seen once. The ten largest make up roughly 17% of the sample. Sequencing was carried out using blood. These receptors originate from a woman of 80 years or more in good health.

The table lists this clonotype with many counts. The chain combines TRBV20-1 with TRBJ2-1; 9 bases agree with TRBD1. Looked up from germline, CDR1 is DFQATT and CDR2 is SNEGSKA (reference sequence). V lost 5 bases, J lost 7 bases, and 9 bases stayed unmatched. The CDR3 is 14 amino acids. The CDR3 sequence is CSASTGQGNNEQFF. DNA of the CDR3: TGCAGTGCTTCTACGGGACAGGGTAATAATGAGCAGTTCTTC.

This clonotype was seen more than once but under ten times. This chain uses TRBV5-1 with TRBJ2-2; D ambiguous. CDR1 and CDR2 (germline): SGHRS, YFSETQ. With 7 bases removed from V and 6 bases from J, the gap between germline ends came to 7 bases. This CDR3 is 11 amino acids long. The CDR3 protein is CASEDAGELFF. In DNA form, the CDR3 reads TGCGCCAGCGAGGACGCCGGGGAGCTGTTTTTT.

This clonotype was seen ten or more times. The CDR3 DNA sequence: TGTGCCAGCAGTTCTACGACAGTGACCCCTGAAGCTTTCTTT. Its protein product is CASSSTTVTPEAFF. The rearrangement links TRBV12-3 or TRBV12-4 to TRBJ1-1, with D possibly TRBD1 on 5 matching bases. This CDR3 has 14 amino acids. Trimming removed 4 bases from V and 6 bases from J, with 15 bases in between.

CDR3 sequence: CSARDLLAGGRGKNEQFF. The DNA for the CDR3 is TGCAGTGCTAGAGATCTTCTAGCGGGGGGGCGGGGAAAAAATGAGCAGTTCTTC. The chain combines TRBV20-1 with TRBJ2-1, with 12 bases matching TRBD2. CDR1 and CDR2 (germline): DFQATT, SNEGSKA (reference sequence). This CDR3 is 18 amino acids long. The junction had 13 bases not matched to a gene; V was cut back by 0 bases and J by 7 bases.

This clonotype was recorded many times. V gene TRBV12-3 or TRBV12-4 combines with J gene TRBJ1-2; 7 nucleotides align to TRBD1. The V and J ends lost 6 bases and 7 bases, in that order; junction bases with no gene match: 8. This CDR3 contains 13 residues. In DNA form, the CDR3 reads TGTGCCAGCAGCCTTGACAGGGTCGGTGGCTACACCTTC. Translation gives CASSLDRVGGYTF.

The chain employs TRBV27 and TRBJ1-2; weak D call: TRBD1 (6 bases). CDR1 and CDR2 (germline): MNHEY, SMNVEV (reference sequence). CDR3 length: 16 amino acids. Between the trimmed V and J ends, which lost 7 bases and 3 bases, there was a span of 21 bases. CDR3 sequence reads: CASNPNGIGQHYGYTF. DNA for the CDR3: TGTGCCAGCAATCCAAATGGGATCGGACAGCACTATGGCTACACCTTC.

About this clonotype itself: A read error may produce the germline difference seen at one junction end. V usage is TRBV14 and J usage is TRBJ2-5, with D perhaps TRBD1 or TRBD2 (5 bases each). The CDR3 loop spans 17 amino acids. Germline V gives CDR1 SGHDN, CDR2 FVKESK. The CDR3 region is CTSSQEVGQVGVETQYF. As DNA, the CDR3 is TGTACCAGCAGCCAAGAAGTGGGGCAGGTGGGAGTGGAGACCCAGTACTTC.

For this clonotype: A much larger clone sits a single nucleotide away, making a read error possible. The rearrangement links TRBV12-3 or TRBV12-4 to TRBJ1-1, with D perhaps TRBD1 (5 bases). The CDR3 loop spans 12 amino acids. V dropped 6 bases and J dropped 7 bases, with 12 bases sitting between them. Here the CDR3 reads CASRGVTFEAFF. Here the CDR3 DNA reads TGTGCCAGCAGGGGGGTAACGTTTGAAGCTTTCTTT.

There are many counts of this clonotype. The V and J genes are TRBV12-3 or TRBV12-4 and TRBJ2-7; D ambiguous. The CDR3 covers 14 residues. V was pared by 4 bases and J by 3 bases, with 13 bases between. CDR3 loop: CASSSFDTDYEQYF. The CDR3 DNA is TGTGCCAGCAGTTCATTCGACACGGACTACGAGCAGTACTTC.

The rearrangement uses TRBV12-3 or TRBV12-4 and TRBJ2-1; D is perhaps TRBD2 (6 bases). The CDR3 is 14 amino acids. The germline V and J ends were trimmed by 5 bases and 6 bases, with 14 bases remaining between them. CDR3 DNA sequence: TGTGCCAGCAGTCGGGGGTCCAAGCGCAATGAGCAGTTCTTC. It is translated as CASSRGSKRNEQFF.

The chain links TRBV12-3 or TRBV12-4 to TRBJ1-4, with a tentative D call TRBD1 (5 bases). The CDR3 totals 14 residues. V was shortened by 6 bases and J by 7 bases, with 15 bases between the two germline ends. CDR3 in DNA: TGTGCCAGCAGCCTCCGGGGAGGGGTTGAAAAACTGTTTTTT. Protein product: CASSLRGGVEKLFF.

This clonotype has just a few counts. A read error may produce the germline difference seen at one junction end. This chain uses TRBV6-6 with TRBJ2-2; D possibly corresponds to TRBD2 (5 bases). The CDR3 totals 14 residues. Germline V lookup: CDR1 MNHNY, CDR2 SVGAGI (reference sequence). The CDR3 nucleotides read TGTGCCAGCAGTTACTCGGGCGTGACCGGGGAGCGGTTTTTT. As protein: CASSYSGVTGERFF.

Concerning this clonotype: Germline is not matched at one junction end, which may reflect a read error. The chain is built from TRBV12-3 or TRBV12-4 and TRBJ2-3, with 7 bases that match TRBD2. The CDR3 extends over 15 amino acids. DNA for the CDR3: TGTACCAGCAGTTTGGATTTAGGGAGGGCAGATGCGCAGTATTTT. This codes for CTSSLDLGRADAQYF.

The chain links TRBV6-5 to TRBJ1-4, with D possibly being TRBD1 (5 bases). Trimming stripped 3 bases from V and 5 bases from J, with 13 bases between. Germline V CDR1 and CDR2: MNHEY, SVGAGI. The CDR3 extends over 15 amino acids. The CDR3 loop reads CASSYWGVSNEKLFF. The CDR3 nucleotides read TGTGCCAGCAGTTATTGGGGCGTTTCAAATGAAAAACTGTTTTTT.

This clonotype was recorded many times. The V and J genes are TRBV28 and TRBJ2-7; 8 bases match TRBD2. Germline CDR1 is MDHEN and CDR2 is SYDVKM. V lost 4 bases to trimming and J lost 3 bases; unmatched junction nucleotides: 5. The length of the CDR3 is 14 residues. This CDR3 reads CASSSVAGYYEQYF. Here the CDR3 DNA reads TGTGCCAGCAGTTCCGTAGCGGGGTACTACGAGCAGTACTTC.

This clonotype has ten or more counts. V usage is TRBV12-3 or TRBV12-4 and J usage is TRBJ1-2; perhaps TRBD1 as D (5 bases). The CDR3 totals 15 residues. V lost 2 bases to trimming and J lost 3 bases, with 13 bases between them. CDR3 coding DNA: TGTGCCAGCAGTTTACTTTCAGGGAAGGACTATGGCTACACCTTC. Translation: CASSLLSGKDYGYTF.

This clonotype came up many times. V and J are TRBV19 and TRBJ2-4; no clear D gene. Germline loops: CDR1 LNHDA, CDR2 SQIVND (reference sequence). V was shortened by 9 bases and J by 0 bases, with 15 bases between the two germline ends. The CDR3 extends over 15 amino acids. The CDR3 region has the DNA TGTGCCAGCAGCTTAGTAGGGTTAGCCAAAAACATTCAGTACTTC. Its translation: CASSLVGLAKNIQYF. The entire variable domain, with the rest obtained from reference TRBV19 and TRBJ2-4, is as follows: DGGITQSPKYLFRKEGQNVTLSCEQNLNHDAMYWYRQDPGQGLRLIYYSQIVNDFQKGDIAEGYSVSREKKESFPLTVTSAQKNPTAFYLCASSLVGLAKNIQYFGAGTRLSVL.

In the case of this clonotype: A much larger clone differs from this one at a single base, so this may be a read error. V and J are TRBV11-3 and TRBJ2-1, with 11 bases identical to TRBD2. The closer fit of TRBJ2-7 to the DNA end suggests the J call may be wrong. CDR1 is SGHNT, CDR2 YENEEA, per germline. The CDR3 is made up of 18 amino acids. In nucleotides, the CDR3 is TGTGCCAGCAGCTTAGATCCTAGCGGGGGGTTAACCTACAATGAGCAGTACTTC. Amino acid sequence: CASSLDPSGGLTYNEQYF.

This clonotype has a handful of counts. This chain connects TRBV7-9 to TRBJ1-1, with D tentatively TRBD1 (6 bases). The germline V gene encodes CDR1 SEHNR and CDR2 FQNEAQ (reference sequence). The CDR3 totals 12 residues. V was pared by 3 bases and J by 9 bases, with 11 bases between. The CDR3 DNA is TGTGCCAGCAGCTTGTCCAGGGGTAAAGCTTTCTTT. Its protein product is CASSLSRGKAFF.

In the case of this clonotype: A read error is possible here, since a much larger clone lies one base away. The chain joins TRBV5-1 to TRBJ2-5, with TRBD1 matching over 7 bases. CDR1 and CDR2 (germline): SGHRS, YFSETQ. The CDR3 extends over 14 amino acids. V lost 6 bases and J lost 2; bases outside the gene matches: 7. The CDR3 sequence is CASTATGVQETQYF. CDR3 bases: TGCGCCAGCACCGCTACAGGGGTTCAAGAGACCCAGTACTTC.

This clonotype was observed a few times. Here the CDR3 reads CASSQDPTGKLTDTQYF. DNA for the CDR3: TGTGCCAGCAGCCAAGATCCCACAGGGAAACTCACAGATACGCAGTATTTT. The chain employs TRBV14 and TRBJ2-3; D is perhaps TRBD1 (6 bases). CDR1 SGHDN and CDR2 FVKESK come from the germline V gene. V was shortened by 0 bases and J by 2 bases, with 15 bases between the two germline ends. The length of the CDR3 is 17 residues.

This clonotype occurred a few times. The rearrangement uses TRBV6-1 and TRBJ2-2; maybe TRBD1 (5 bases). The CDR3 sequence is 14 residues long. Germline CDR1 is MNHNS and CDR2 is SASEGT. V lost 6 bases, J lost 0 bases, and 8 bases lay in between. The DNA for the CDR3 is TGTGCCAGCAGATCGACAGCGAACACCGGGGAGCTGTTTTTT. It translates to CASRSTANTGELFF.

This chain joins TRBV12-3 or TRBV12-4 and TRBJ2-1; 9 positions agree with TRBD2. The J call could be wrong; TRBJ2-7 is a better fit for the DNA end. The CDR3 has 16 residues. As DNA, the CDR3 is TGTGCCAGCAGTTTGCGGCGGGGGGGCCCCTACAATGAGCAGTACTTC. This encodes CASSLRRGGPYNEQYF.